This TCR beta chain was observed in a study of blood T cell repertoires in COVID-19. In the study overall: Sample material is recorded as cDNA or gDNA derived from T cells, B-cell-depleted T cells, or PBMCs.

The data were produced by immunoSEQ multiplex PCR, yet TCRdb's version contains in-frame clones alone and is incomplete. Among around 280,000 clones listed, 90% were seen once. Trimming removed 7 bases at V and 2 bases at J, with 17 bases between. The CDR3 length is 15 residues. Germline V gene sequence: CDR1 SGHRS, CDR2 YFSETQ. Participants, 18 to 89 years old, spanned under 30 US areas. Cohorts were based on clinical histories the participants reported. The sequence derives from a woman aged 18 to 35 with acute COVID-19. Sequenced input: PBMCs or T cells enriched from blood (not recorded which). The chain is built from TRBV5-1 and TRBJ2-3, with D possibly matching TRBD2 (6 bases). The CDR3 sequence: CASRETSINTDTQYF. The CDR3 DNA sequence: TGCGCCAGCCGGGAGACTTCTATAAACACAGATACGCAGTATTTT. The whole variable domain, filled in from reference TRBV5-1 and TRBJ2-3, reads KAGVTQTPRYLIKTRGQQVTLSCSPISGHRSVSWYQQTPGQGLQFLFEYFSETQRNKGNFPGRFSGRQFSNSRSEMNVSTLELGDSALYLCASRETSINTDTQYFGPGTRLTVL.